This T cell receptor (beta chain) originates from a study of shared clonotypes between healthy human individuals. Study-wide results and caveats: Sequencing depth was a factor that was expected to affect clonotype sharing among donors.

Libraries were prepared by immunoSEQ multiplex PCR; TCRdb keeps only in-frame clonotypes and omits some of them. This table has about 590,000 clones, about 95% appearing once. CD45RO-negative, CCR7-positively selected cells formed the naive CD8 fraction, excluding terminally differentiated effector memory CD45RA+ cells. Details on this clone: Its target is not known.

The V and J ends lost 2 bases and 0 bases respectively, with 10 bases between them. The CDR3 has 15 amino acids. Germline V gives CDR1 MNHNS, CDR2 SASEGT. The clonotype was recovered from a woman in her twenties or thirties in good health. The sample consisted of naive CD8+ T cells sorted from blood. This chain links TRBV6-1 with TRBJ1-1; D is undetermined. Here the CDR3 DNA reads TGTGCCAGCAGTGAAAATGGCCGCATGAACACTGAAGCTTTCTTT. It is translated as CASSENGRMNTEAFF.